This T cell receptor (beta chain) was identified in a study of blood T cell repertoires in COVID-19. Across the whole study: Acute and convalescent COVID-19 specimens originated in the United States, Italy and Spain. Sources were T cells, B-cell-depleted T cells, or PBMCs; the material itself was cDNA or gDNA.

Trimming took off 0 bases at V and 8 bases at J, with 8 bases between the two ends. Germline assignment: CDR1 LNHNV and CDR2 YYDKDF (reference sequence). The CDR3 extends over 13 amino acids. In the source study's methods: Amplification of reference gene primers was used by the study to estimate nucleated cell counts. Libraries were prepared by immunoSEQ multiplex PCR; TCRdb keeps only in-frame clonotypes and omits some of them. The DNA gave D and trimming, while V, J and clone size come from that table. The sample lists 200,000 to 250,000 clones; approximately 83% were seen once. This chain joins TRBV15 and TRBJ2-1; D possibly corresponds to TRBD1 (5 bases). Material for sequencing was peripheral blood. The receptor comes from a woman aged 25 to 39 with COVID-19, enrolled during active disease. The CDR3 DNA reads TGTGCCACCAGCAGAGACAGGGCCCATGAGCAGTTCTTC. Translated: CATSRDRAHEQFF.